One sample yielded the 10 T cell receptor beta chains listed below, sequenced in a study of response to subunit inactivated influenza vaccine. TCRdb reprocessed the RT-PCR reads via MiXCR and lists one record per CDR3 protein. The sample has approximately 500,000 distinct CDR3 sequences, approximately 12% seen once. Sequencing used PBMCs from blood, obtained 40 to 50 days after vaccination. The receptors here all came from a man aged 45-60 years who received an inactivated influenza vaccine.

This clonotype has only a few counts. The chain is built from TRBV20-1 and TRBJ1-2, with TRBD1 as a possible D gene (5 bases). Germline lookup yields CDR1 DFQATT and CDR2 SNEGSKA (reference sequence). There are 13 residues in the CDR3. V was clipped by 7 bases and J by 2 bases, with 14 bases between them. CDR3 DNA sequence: TGCAGTGTAAAAAGGCCAGGGAACTATGGCTACACCTTC. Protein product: CSVKRPGNYGYTF.

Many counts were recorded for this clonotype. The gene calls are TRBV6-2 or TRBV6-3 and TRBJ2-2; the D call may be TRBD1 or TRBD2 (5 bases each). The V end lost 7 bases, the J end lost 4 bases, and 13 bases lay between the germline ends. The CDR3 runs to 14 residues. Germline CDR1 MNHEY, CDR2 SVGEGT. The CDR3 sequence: CASNDKGSTGELFF. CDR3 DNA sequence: TGTGCCAGCAACGATAAGGGGAGCACCGGGGAGCTGTTTTTT.

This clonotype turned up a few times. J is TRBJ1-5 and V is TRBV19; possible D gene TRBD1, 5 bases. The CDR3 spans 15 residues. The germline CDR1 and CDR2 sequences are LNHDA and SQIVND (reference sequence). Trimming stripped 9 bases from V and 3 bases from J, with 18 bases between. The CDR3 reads CASKSGTGDNQPQHF. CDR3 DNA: TGTGCCAGCAAATCCGGGACTGGGGACAATCAGCCCCAGCATTTT.

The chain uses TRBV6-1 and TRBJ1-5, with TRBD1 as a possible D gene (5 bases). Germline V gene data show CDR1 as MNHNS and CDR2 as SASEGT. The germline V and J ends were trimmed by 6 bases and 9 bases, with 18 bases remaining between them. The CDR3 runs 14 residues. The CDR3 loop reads CASSPGVAGVPQHF. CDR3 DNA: TGTGCCAGCAGCCCGGGGGTGGCTGGGGTGCCCCAGCATTTT.

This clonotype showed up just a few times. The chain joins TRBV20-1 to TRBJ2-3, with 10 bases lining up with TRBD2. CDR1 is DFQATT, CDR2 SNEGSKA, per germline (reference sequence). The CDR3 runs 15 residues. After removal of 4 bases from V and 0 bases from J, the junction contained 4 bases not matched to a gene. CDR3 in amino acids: CSAIKTSGSTDTQYF. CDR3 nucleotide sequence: TGCAGTGCTATCAAGACTAGCGGGAGCACAGATACGCAGTATTTT.

In DNA form, the CDR3 reads TGCAGTGCTAGTTTCTCCGACTATCAGCCCCAGCATTTT. This encodes CSASFSDYQPQHF. The rearrangement joins TRBV20-1 to TRBJ1-5; D unresolved. The CDR3 loop spans 13 amino acids. With 3 bases removed from V and 5 bases from J, the gap between germline ends came to 11 bases. Germline-derived CDR1 and CDR2 are DFQATT and SNEGSKA (reference sequence).

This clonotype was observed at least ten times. The CDR3 loop reads CASSLGSGRENIQYF. DNA of the CDR3: TGTGCCAGCAGCTTAGGATCTGGCAGGGAAAACATTCAGTACTTC. V gene TRBV11-2 combines with J gene TRBJ2-4; tentatively, D is TRBD1 (5 bases). CDR1 SGHAT and CDR2 FQNNGV come from the germline V gene. The CDR3 is 15 amino acids. The V gene lost 1 base and the J gene lost 5 bases, with 12 bases spanning the gap.

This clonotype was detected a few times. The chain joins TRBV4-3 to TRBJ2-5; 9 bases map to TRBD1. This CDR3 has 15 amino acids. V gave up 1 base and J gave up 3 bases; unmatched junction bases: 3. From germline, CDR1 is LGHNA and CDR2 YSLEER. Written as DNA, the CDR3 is TGCGCCAGCAGCCAAGTCTGGACAGGGGAAGAGACCCAGTACTTC. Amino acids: CASSQVWTGEETQYF.

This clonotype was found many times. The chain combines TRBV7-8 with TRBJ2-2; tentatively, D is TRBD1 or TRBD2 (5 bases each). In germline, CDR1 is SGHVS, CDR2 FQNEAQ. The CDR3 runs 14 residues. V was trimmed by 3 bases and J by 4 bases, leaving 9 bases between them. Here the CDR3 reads CASSFKRGTGELFF. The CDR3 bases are TGTGCCAGCAGCTTCAAGAGGGGCACCGGGGAGCTGTTTTTT.

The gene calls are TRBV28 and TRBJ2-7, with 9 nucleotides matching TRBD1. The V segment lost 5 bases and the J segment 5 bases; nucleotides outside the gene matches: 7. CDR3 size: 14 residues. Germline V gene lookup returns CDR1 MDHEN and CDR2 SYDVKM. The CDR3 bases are TGTGCCAGCAGTCTTACAGGGGGCTACAACGAGCAGTACTTC. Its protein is CASSLTGGYNEQYF.